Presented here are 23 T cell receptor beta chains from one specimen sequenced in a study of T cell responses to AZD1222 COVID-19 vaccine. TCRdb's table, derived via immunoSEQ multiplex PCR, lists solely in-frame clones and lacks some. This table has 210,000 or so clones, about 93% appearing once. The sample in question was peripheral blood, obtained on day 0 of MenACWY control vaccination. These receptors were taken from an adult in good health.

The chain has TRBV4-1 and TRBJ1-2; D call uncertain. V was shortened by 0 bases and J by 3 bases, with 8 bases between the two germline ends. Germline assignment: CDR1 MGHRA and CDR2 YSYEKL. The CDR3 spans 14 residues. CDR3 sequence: CASSQEAGYYGYTF. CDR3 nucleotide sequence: TGCGCCAGCAGCCAAGAGGCAGGTTACTATGGCTACACCTTC.

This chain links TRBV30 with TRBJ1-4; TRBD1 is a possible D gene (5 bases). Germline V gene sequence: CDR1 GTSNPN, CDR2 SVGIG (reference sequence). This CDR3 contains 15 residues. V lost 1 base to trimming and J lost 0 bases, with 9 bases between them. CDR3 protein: CAWSEQGATNEKLFF. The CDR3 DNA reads TGTGCCTGGAGTGAGCAGGGCGCAACTAATGAAAAACTGTTTTTT.

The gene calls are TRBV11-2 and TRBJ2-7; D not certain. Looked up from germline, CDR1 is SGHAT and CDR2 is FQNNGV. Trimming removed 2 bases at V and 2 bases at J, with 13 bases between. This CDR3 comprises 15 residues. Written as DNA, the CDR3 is TGTGCCAGCAGCTTACGGGCAGCAATTACCTACGAGCAGTACTTC. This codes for CASSLRAAITYEQYF.

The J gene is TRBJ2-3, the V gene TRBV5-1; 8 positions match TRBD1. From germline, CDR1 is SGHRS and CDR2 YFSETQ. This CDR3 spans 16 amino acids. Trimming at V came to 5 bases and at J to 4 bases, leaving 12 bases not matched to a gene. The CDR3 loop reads CASSFGTGKSPDTQYF. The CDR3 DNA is TGCGCCAGCAGTTTTGGGACAGGTAAAAGCCCAGATACGCAGTATTTT.

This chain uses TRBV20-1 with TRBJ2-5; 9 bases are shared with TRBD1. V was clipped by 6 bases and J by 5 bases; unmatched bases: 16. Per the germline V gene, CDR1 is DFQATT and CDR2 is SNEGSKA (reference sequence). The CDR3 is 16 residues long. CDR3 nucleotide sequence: TGCAGTGCAAGTAGGGGTCTACAGGGGGCGAGGGAGACCCAGTACTTC. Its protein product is CSASRGLQGARETQYF.

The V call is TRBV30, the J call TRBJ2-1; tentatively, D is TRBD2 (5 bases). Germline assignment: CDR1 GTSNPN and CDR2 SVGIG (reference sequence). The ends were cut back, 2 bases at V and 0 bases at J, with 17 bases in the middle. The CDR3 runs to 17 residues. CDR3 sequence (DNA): TGTGCCTGGAGTTTCACCCTAGCCCCGAGCTCCTACAATGAGCAGTTCTTC. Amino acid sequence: CAWSFTLAPSSYNEQFF.

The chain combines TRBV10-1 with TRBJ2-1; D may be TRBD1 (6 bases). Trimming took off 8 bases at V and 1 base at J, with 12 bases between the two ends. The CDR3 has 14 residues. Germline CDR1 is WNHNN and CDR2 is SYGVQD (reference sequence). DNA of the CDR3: TGCGCCAGCGGAATAGGGGGTTCCTACAATGAGCAGTTCTTC. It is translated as CASGIGGSYNEQFF.

The CDR3 spells CASSLGDRALYGYTF. The CDR3 DNA reads as TGTGCCAGCAGCTTAGGTGACAGGGCCCTCTATGGCTACACCTTC. This rearrangement joins TRBV7-2 to TRBJ1-2; 7 nucleotides agree with TRBD1. Germline trimming cut 1 base from V and 4 bases from J; bases unmatched to any gene: 6. The CDR3 extends over 15 amino acids. CDR1 is SGHTA, CDR2 FQGNSA, per germline.

CDR3 bases: TGTGCCAGTAGTGTAACACAGGGAGGGACTCGAAAACTGTTTTTT. Its translation is CASSVTQGGTRKLFF. The chain recombines TRBV19 with TRBJ1-4, with a possible D match to TRBD1 (6 bases). In germline, CDR1 is LNHDA, CDR2 SQIVND (reference sequence). V shed 5 bases and J shed 10 bases, with 20 bases lying between them. The CDR3 length is 15 residues.

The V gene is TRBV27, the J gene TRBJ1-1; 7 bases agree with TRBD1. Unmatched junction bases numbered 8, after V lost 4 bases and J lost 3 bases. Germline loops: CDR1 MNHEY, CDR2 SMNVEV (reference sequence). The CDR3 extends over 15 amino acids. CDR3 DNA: TGTGCCAGCAGTTGGGCCGGACAGGCGTACACTGAAGCTTTCTTT. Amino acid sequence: CASSWAGQAYTEAFF.

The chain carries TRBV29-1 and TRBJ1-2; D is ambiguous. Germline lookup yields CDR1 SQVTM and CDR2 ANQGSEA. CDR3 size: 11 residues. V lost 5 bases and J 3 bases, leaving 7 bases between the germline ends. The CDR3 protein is CSVLGDYGYTF. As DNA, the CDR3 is TGCAGCGTTCTTGGAGACTATGGCTACACCTTC.

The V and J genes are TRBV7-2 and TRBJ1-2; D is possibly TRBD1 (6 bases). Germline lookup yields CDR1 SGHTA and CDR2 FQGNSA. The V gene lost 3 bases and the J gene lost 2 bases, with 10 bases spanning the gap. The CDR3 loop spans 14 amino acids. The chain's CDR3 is CASSLVQGNYGYTF. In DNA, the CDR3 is TGTGCCAGCAGCTTGGTACAGGGAAACTATGGCTACACCTTC.

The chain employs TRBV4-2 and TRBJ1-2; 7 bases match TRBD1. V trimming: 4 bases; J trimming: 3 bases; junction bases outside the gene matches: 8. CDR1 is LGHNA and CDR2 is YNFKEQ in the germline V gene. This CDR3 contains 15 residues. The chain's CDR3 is CASSPSSGGDYGYTF. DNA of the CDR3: TGTGCCAGCAGCCCGTCCTCAGGGGGGGACTATGGCTACACCTTC.

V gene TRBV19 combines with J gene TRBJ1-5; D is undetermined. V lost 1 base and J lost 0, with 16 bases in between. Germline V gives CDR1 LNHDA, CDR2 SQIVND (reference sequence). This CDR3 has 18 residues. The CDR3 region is CASSIAGFRGYSNQPQHF. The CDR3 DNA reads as TGTGCCAGTAGTATAGCGGGTTTTCGGGGATATAGCAATCAGCCCCAGCATTTT.

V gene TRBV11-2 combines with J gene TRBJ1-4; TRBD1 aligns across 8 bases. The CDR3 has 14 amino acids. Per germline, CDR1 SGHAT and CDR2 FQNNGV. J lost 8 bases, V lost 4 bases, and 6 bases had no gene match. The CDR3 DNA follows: TGTGCCAGCAGCTCGGGACAGGCCCTCGAAAAACTGTTTTTT. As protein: CASSSGQALEKLFF. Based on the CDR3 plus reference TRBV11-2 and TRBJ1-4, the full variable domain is EAGVAQSPRYKIIEKRQSVAFWCNPISGHATLYWYQQILGQGPKLLIQFQNNGVVDDSQLPKDRFSAERLKGVDSTLKIQPAKLEDSAVYLCASSSGQALEKLFFGSGTQLSVL.

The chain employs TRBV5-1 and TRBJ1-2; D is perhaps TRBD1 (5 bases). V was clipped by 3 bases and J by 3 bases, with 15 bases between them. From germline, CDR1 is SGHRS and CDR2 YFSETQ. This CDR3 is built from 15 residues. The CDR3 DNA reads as TGCGCCAGCAGCTCCCCAACTTCGGGGGACTATGGCTACACCTTC. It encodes CASSSPTSGDYGYTF. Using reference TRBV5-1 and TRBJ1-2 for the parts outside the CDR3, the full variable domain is KAGVTQTPRYLIKTRGQQVTLSCSPISGHRSVSWYQQTPGQGLQFLFEYFSETQRNKGNFPGRFSGRQFSNSRSEMNVSTLELGDSALYLCASSSPTSGDYGYTFGSGTRLTVV.

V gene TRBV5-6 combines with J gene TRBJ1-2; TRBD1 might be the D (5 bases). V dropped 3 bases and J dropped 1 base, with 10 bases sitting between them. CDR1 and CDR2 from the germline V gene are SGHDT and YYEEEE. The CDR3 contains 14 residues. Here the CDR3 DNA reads TGTGCCAGCAGCTCGTACAGGCTTAACTATGGCTACACCTTC. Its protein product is CASSSYRLNYGYTF.

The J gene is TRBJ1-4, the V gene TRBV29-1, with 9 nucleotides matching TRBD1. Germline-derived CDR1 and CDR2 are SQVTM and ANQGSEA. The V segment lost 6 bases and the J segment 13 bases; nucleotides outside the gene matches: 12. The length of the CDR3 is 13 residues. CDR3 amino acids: CSVADRGERGLFF. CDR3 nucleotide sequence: TGCAGCGTCGCTGACAGGGGGGAAAGAGGACTGTTTTTT. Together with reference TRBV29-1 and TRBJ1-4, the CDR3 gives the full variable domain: SAVISQKPSRDICQRGTSLTIQCQVDSQVTMMFWYRQQPGQSLTLIATANQGSEATYESGFVIDKFPISRPNLTFSTLTVSNMSPEDSSIYLCSVADRGERGLFFGSGTQLSVL.

CDR3 protein: CASSPDWGNYGYTF. CDR3 nucleotides: TGTGCCAGCAGTCCGGATTGGGGTAACTATGGCTACACCTTC. The gene calls are TRBV3-1 (or the pseudogene TRBV3-2) and TRBJ1-2; D not certain. Germline V gene lookup returns CDR1 LGHDT and CDR2 YNNKEL (reference sequence). The length of the CDR3 is 14 residues. With 6 bases removed from V and 1 base from J, the gap between germline ends came to 12 bases.

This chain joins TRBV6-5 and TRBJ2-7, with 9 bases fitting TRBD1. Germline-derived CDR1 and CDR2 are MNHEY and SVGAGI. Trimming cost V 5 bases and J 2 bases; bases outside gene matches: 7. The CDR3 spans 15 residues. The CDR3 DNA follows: TGTGCCAGCAGTAGACAGGGGGGTCTGGCCTACGAGCAGTACTTC. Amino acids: CASSRQGGLAYEQYF.

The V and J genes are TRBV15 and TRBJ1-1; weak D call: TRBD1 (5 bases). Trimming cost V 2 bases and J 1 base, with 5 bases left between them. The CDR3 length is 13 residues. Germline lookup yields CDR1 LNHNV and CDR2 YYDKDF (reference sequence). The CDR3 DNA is TGTGCCACCAGCAGACAGGGGAACACTGAAGCTTTCTTT. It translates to CATSRQGNTEAFF.

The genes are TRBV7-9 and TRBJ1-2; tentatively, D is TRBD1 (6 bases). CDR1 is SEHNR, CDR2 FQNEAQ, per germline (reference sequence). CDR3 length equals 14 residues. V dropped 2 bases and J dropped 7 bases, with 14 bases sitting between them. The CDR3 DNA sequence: TGTGCCAGCAGCTTATACAGGGAATCAGGTGGCTACACCTTC. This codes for CASSLYRESGGYTF.

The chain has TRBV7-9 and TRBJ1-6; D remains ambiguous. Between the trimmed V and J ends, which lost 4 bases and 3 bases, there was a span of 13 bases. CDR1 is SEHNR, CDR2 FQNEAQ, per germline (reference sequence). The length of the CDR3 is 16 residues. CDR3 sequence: CASSSGAGFYNSPLHF. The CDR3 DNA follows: TGTGCCAGCAGCTCCGGCGCGGGTTTCTATAATTCACCCCTCCACTTT.